This TCR beta chain was documented in a study of blood T cells in healthy people across ages. A second PCR, run for about 6 to 11 cycles, used a sample-barcoded 5' primer plus a J-beta primer mix. A template-switch adaptor with 12 random nucleotides tagged each cDNA molecule. TCRdb re-analysed the 5' RACE reads in MiXCR, keeping a single row per CDR3 protein. This table holds 550,000 to 600,000 distinct CDR3 sequences, roughly 28% found once. Germline values: CDR1 LGHDT, CDR2 YNNKEL (reference sequence). There are 15 residues in the CDR3. V shed 4 bases and J 6 bases; nucleotides not matched to a gene: 9. Per individual sample, total RNA of at least 5 micrograms was extracted. A few counts support this clonotype.

The source material was blood. The TCR comes from a woman aged 70 to 79 in good health. The genes are TRBV3-1 and TRBJ2-1; 7 bases map to TRBD2. The CDR3 coding sequence is TGTGCCAGCAGCCGCCTCAGCGGGGCGATCAATGAGCAGTTCTTC. It encodes CASSRLSGAINEQFF.